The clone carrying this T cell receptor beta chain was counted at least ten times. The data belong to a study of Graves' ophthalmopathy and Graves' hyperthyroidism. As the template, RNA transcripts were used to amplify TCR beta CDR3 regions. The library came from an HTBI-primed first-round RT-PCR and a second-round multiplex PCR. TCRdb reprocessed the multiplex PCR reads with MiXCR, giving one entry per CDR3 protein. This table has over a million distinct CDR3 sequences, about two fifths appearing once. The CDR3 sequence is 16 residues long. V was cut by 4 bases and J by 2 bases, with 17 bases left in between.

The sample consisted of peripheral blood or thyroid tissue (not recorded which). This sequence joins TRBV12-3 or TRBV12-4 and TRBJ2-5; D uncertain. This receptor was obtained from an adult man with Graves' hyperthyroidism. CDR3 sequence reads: CASSSSGRGWQETQYF. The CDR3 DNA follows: TGTGCCAGCAGTTCCTCAGGAAGAGGATGGCAAGAGACCCAGTACTTC.